These T cell receptor beta chains were read from a single sample in a study of T cell responses to AZD1222 COVID-19 vaccine. TCRdb's copy holds only in-frame clones and misses some; the assay was immunoSEQ multiplex PCR. This table has about 140,000 clones, 70% to 90% appearing once. Material: peripheral blood, obtained on day 0 of AZD1222 vaccination. All receptors come from an adult in good health. The CDR3 runs from the conserved cysteine through the conserved F or W. Fields, in order: V gene, clone size, D gene, J gene, CDR3 protein, CDR3 DNA. D genes are given only for firm matches. Not all rows give a size; the values are once, few, many and, for expanded clones, a class.

TRBV27	-	-	TRBJ1-1	CASRPRVGLDTEAFF	TGTGCCAGCAGGCCTAGGGTGGGGTTGGACACTGAAGCTTTCTTT
TRBV11-3	-	-	TRBJ2-6	CASSPGTGSGGANVLTF	TGTGCCAGCAGCCCAGGGACGGGTAGTGGTGGGGCCAACGTCCTGACTTTC
TRBV19	-	-	TRBJ1-6	CASSKASSYNSPLHF	TGTGCCAGTAGTAAGGCAAGCTCCTATAATTCACCCCTCCACTTT
TRBV7-6	once	-	TRBJ2-3	CASSHDPQGTDTQYF	TGTGCCAGCAGCCACGACCCACAGGGAACAGATACGCAGTATTTT
TRBV11-2	-	-	TRBJ1-1	CASSFTTGNTEAFF	TGTGCCAGCAGCTTTACGACAGGGAACACTGAAGCTTTCTTT
TRBV29-1	-	-	TRBJ2-3	CSVQGRFTDTQYF	TGCAGCGTTCAGGGGCGGTTCACAGATACGCAGTATTTT
TRBV19	-	-	TRBJ1-1	CASWGWDTEAFF	TGTGCCAGTTGGGGGTGGGACACTGAAGCTTTCTTT
TRBV6-5	-	TRBD1	TRBJ2-3	CASSSGQGYGDTQYF	TGTGCCAGCAGTTCGGGACAGGGGTACGGAGATACGCAGTATTTT
TRBV7-8	-	TRBD2	TRBJ2-2	CASSLAGGSAGELFF	TGTGCCAGCAGCTTAGCGGGAGGGTCAGCCGGGGAGCTGTTTTTT
TRBV11-2	-	-	TRBJ1-1	CASKADTYTEAFF	TGTGCCAGCAAGGCAGATACTTACACTGAAGCTTTCTTT
TRBV6-5	once	TRBD2	TRBJ2-7	CASSYSKAGVYEQYF	TGTGCCAGCAGTTACTCGAAAGCGGGGGTTTACGAGCAGTACTTC
TRBV5-1	-	TRBD1	TRBJ1-1	CASSTGTGTDTEAFF	TGCGCCAGCAGCACAGGGACAGGGACGGACACTGAAGCTTTCTTT
TRBV5-1	-	-	TRBJ2-6	CASSQGNVGANVLTF	TGCGCCAGCAGCCAGGGAAACGTTGGGGCCAACGTCCTGACTTTC
TRBV4-2	-	-	TRBJ1-1	CASSQDRFLEAFF	TGTGCCAGCAGCCAAGATCGGTTTCTTGAAGCTTTCTTT
TRBV5-4	-	-	TRBJ2-7	CASSYVSLGGGWEQYF	TGTGCCAGCAGCTATGTCAGCTTGGGAGGGGGCTGGGAGCAGTACTTC
TRBV3-1/TRBV3-2	-	TRBD1	TRBJ1-6	CASSISGTDSPLHF	TGTGCCAGCAGCATATCCGGGACAGATTCACCCCTCCACTTT
TRBV9	-	-	TRBJ1-4	CASSGQIGSEKLFF	TGTGCCAGCAGCGGCCAAATTGGGAGCGAAAAACTGTTTTTT
TRBV2	-	-	TRBJ2-3	CASSDSPGWDTQYF	TGTGCCAGCAGTGACTCTCCAGGCTGGGATACGCAGTATTTT
TRBV10-3	few	-	TRBJ1-1	CAISGGNTEAFF	TGTGCCATCAGTGGGGGGAACACTGAAGCTTTCTTT
TRBV2	-	TRBD2	TRBJ2-3	CASRHPPGGVADTQYF	TGTGCCAGCAGGCATCCCCCCGGGGGGGTTGCAGATACGCAGTATTTT
TRBV7-2	-	-	TRBJ1-1	CASSLDPGHTEAFF	TGTGCCAGCAGCTTAGACCCGGGTCACACTGAAGCTTTCTTT
TRBV5-4	-	-	TRBJ1-1	CASSLFEANTEAFF	TGTGCCAGCAGCTTGTTCGAGGCGAACACTGAAGCTTTCTTT
TRBV7-2	-	-	TRBJ2-3	CASSLVGGTAGDTQYF	TGTGCCAGCAGCTTAGTAGGTGGGACAGCGGGAGATACGCAGTATTTT
TRBV27	once	-	TRBJ1-1	CASSSRTLGLSEAFF	TGTGCCAGCAGTTCCAGGACATTGGGCCTATCTGAAGCTTTCTTT
TRBV7-9	-	-	TRBJ2-3	CASSPFPLRHSLADTQYF	TGTGCCAGCAGCCCTTTCCCTTTACGGCATAGTTTAGCAGATACGCAGTATTTT
TRBV2	-	-	TRBJ2-3	CASSLQQTTDTQYF	TGTGCCAGCAGCCTGCAGCAAACCACAGATACGCAGTATTTT
TRBV4-2	-	-	TRBJ1-3	CASSQERISGNTIYF	TGTGCCAGCAGCCAAGAGCGGATATCTGGAAACACCATATATTTT
TRBV30	-	TRBD2	TRBJ2-5	CAWGGDRQETQYF	TGTGCCTGGGGGGGGGACCGACAAGAGACCCAGTACTTC
TRBV29-1	once	-	TRBJ2-2	CSVETFFGGPGELFF	TGCAGCGTTGAAACCTTCTTCGGAGGACCCGGGGAGCTGTTTTTT